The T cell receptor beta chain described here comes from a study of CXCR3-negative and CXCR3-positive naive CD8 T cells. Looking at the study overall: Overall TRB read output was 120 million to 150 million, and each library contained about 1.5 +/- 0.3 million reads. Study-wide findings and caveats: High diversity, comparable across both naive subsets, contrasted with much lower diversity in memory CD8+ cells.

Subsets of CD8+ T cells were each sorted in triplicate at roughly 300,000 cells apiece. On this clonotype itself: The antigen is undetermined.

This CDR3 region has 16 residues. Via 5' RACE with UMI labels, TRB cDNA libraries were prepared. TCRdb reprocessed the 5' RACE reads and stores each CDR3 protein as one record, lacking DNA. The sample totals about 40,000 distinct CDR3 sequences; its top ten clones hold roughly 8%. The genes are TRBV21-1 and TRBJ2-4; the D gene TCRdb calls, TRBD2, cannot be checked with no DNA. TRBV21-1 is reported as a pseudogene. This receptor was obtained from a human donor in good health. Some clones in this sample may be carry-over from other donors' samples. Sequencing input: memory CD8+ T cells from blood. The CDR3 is CASSSGPSLPKNIQYF.